The clone carrying this T cell receptor beta chain was picked up a small number of times. The antigen is not known. The source of the sample is a study of blood T cells in healthy people across ages. Study-wide findings and caveats: Conclusively comparing naive with antigen-experienced cells was impossible with unsorted PBMCs.

With a J-beta primer mix and a sample-barcoded 5' primer, a second PCR ran 7 to 11 cycles. TCRdb ran MiXCR on the 5' RACE reads and lists one entry per CDR3 protein. Among around 700,000 distinct CDR3 sequences listed, around a quarter were seen once. In addition, the sample was reused for a study of T cells of mothers and their children.

The origin of this receptor is a boy aged 5-17 years in good health. Sequenced input: blood.

CDR3 sequence (DNA): TGTGCCACCAGTGATTCGGGACTTGGCTACACCTTC. Its protein is CATSDSGLGYTF. This chain joins TRBV24-1 and TRBJ1-2; TRBD1 might be the D (5 bases). The CDR3 sequence is 12 residues long. Per germline, CDR1 KGHDR and CDR2 SFDVKD. V was trimmed by 2 bases and J by 7 bases, leaving 7 bases between them.